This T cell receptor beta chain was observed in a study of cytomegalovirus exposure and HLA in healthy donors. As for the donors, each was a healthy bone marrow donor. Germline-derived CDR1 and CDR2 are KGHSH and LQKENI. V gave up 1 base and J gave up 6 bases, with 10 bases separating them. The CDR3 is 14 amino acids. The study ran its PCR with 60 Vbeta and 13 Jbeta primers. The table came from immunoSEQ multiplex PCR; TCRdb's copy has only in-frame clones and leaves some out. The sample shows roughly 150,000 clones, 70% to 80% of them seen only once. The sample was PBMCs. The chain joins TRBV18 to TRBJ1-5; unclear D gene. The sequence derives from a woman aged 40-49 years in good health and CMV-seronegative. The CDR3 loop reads CASSPRPFLQPQHF. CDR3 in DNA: TGTGCCAGCTCACCACGGCCATTTCTTCAGCCCCAGCATTTT.